The 12 T cell receptor beta chains given below trace back to one sample, sequenced in a study of shared clonotypes between healthy human individuals. Naive CD8 isolation took CD45RO-negative cells positively selected for CCR7 and excluded terminally differentiated effector memory CD45RA+ cells. Sequencing used immunoSEQ multiplex PCR; TCRdb keeps in-frame clones, though not all of them. The data contain around 2,000,000 clones, around 96% of them singletons. Sequenced: naive CD8+ T cells sorted from blood. These receptors all stem from a man between 18 and 29 years old in good health.

Concerning this clone: Compared with germline, one end of the junction differs, possibly owing to a read error. Distinct nucleotide sequences in the sample also encode this CDR3. The V gene is TRBV2, the J gene TRBJ2-7, with D perhaps assigned TRBD1 or TRBD2 (6 bases each). The CDR3 spans 14 residues. Germline CDR1 and CDR2: SNHLY and FYNNEI. The CDR3 DNA is TGTGCTAGCAACGCGAGGGGGGAGAAGGAAGAGCAGTACTTC. Residues: CASNARGEKEEQYF. The variable domain in full, with the rest retrieved from reference TRBV2 and TRBJ2-7, is EPEVTQTPSHQVTQMGQEVILRCVPISNHLYFYWYRQILGQKVEFLVSFYNNEISEKSEIFDDQFSVERPDGSNFTLKIRSTKLEDSAMYFCASNARGEKEEQYFGPGTRLTVT.

V and J are TRBV5-1 and TRBJ2-7; 7 positions agree with TRBD2. The V gene end was trimmed by 4 bases and the J gene end by 4 bases; junction bases not matched to a gene: 8. Germline V gene lookup returns CDR1 SGHRS and CDR2 YFSETQ. The length of the CDR3 is 14 residues. CDR3 sequence reads: CASSPVPGGYEQYF. DNA for the CDR3: TGCGCCAGCAGCCCCGTGCCGGGGGGTTACGAGCAGTACTTC.

This clone was recorded only once. The V gene is TRBV4-1, the J gene TRBJ2-5; possible D gene TRBD2, 6 bases. The germline CDR1 and CDR2 sequences are MGHRA and YSYEKL. V lost 1 base to trimming and J lost 5 bases, with 20 bases between them. This CDR3 is built from 17 residues. The CDR3 loop reads CASSQGPSLRDGETQYF. DNA for the CDR3: TGCGCCAGCAGCCAAGGTCCTAGCCTGCGGGACGGGGAGACCCAGTACTTC.

A note on this clone: This specimen includes other DNA sequences encoding the same CDR3. V gene TRBV5-1 combines with J gene TRBJ2-7; D tentatively fits TRBD1 or TRBD2 (5 bases each). The CDR3 is 13 residues long. Per the germline V gene, CDR1 is SGHRS and CDR2 is YFSETQ. With 1 base removed from V and 2 bases from J, the gap between germline ends came to 7 bases. The CDR3 nucleotides read TGCGCCAGCAGCTTGCAGGGACCCTACGAGCAGTACTTC. Protein: CASSLQGPYEQYF.

The chain carries TRBV19 and TRBJ2-5; D uncertain. Looked up from germline, CDR1 is LNHDA and CDR2 is SQIVND (reference sequence). The CDR3 has 13 amino acids. Trimming shortened V by 2 bases and J by 5 bases, and 9 bases separated the two germline ends. In DNA form, the CDR3 reads TGTGCCAGTAGTATATTAGGGTGGGAGACCCAGTACTTC. It translates to CASSILGWETQYF.

The chain recombines TRBV5-6 with TRBJ2-1, with D possibly matching TRBD2 (6 bases). Germline V CDR1 and CDR2: SGHDT, YYEEEE. This CDR3 has 16 residues. V lost 4 bases to trimming and J lost 7 bases, with 21 bases between them. In DNA, the CDR3 is TGTGCCAGCAGCCCACCTCAGGGATCGCGGGGTAATGAGCAGTTCTTC. Protein product: CASSPPQGSRGNEQFF.

Only one count was recorded for this clone. This sequence joins TRBV6-1 and TRBJ1-1; TRBD1 aligns across 9 bases. The CDR3 loop spans 10 amino acids. The trim removed 5 bases at V and 12 bases at J, leaving 1 base unmatched. Per germline, CDR1 MNHNS and CDR2 SASEGT. CDR3 sequence: CASSTGGSFF. The CDR3 DNA is TGTGCCAGCAGTACAGGGGGCTCTTTCTTT.

The chain joins TRBV2 to TRBJ2-3; 8 nucleotides match TRBD2. J gave up 0 bases and V 8 bases, and 19 bases lay outside the gene matches. The CDR3 runs 19 residues. The germline V gene has CDR1 SNHLY and CDR2 FYNNEI. The CDR3 protein is CASGGPIGGGTFSTDTQYF. The CDR3 DNA is TGTGCCAGCGGCGGCCCTATCGGCGGGGGGACCTTTAGCACAGATACGCAGTATTTT.

CDR3 in DNA: TGCGCCAGCAGTGGACTAGCGGGGGGAGCAGATACGCAGTATTTT. This encodes CASSGLAGGADTQYF. The chain uses TRBV10-2 and TRBJ2-3; 13 bases are shared with TRBD2. The CDR3 runs to 15 residues. The ends lost 4 bases at V and 4 bases at J; junction bases unmatched: 2. CDR1 is WSHSY and CDR2 is SAAADI in the germline V gene.

The chain couples TRBV11-2 to TRBJ2-6; D may correspond to TRBD1 or TRBD2 (5 bases each). CDR1 is SGHAT and CDR2 is FQNNGV in the germline V gene. Trimming left V 1 base short and J 2 bases short, with 9 bases between. This CDR3 is 16 amino acids long. CDR3 sequence (DNA): TGTGCCAGCAGCTTAGGACGGGGCACTGGGGCCAACGTCCTGACTTTC. Translation gives CASSLGRGTGANVLTF. The full variable domain, with the rest looked up from reference TRBV11-2 and TRBJ2-6, is EAGVAQSPRYKIIEKRQSVAFWCNPISGHATLYWYQQILGQGPKLLIQFQNNGVVDDSQLPKDRFSAERLKGVDSTLKIQPAKLEDSAVYLCASSLGRGTGANVLTFGAGSRLTVL.

V gene TRBV27 combines with J gene TRBJ1-1; 8 positions match TRBD1. V lost 6 bases, J lost 3 bases, and 15 bases stayed unmatched. Germline CDR1 and CDR2: MNHEY and SMNVEV (reference sequence). The CDR3 extends over 17 amino acids. In DNA, the CDR3 is TGTGCCAGCAGCCAAGGTATGGACAGGGAAGACTACACTGAAGCTTTCTTT. Translating it yields CASSQGMDREDYTEAFF.

This clone has only one observation. This chain uses TRBV15 with TRBJ2-5, with D tentatively TRBD1 or TRBD2 (5 bases each). There are 15 residues in the CDR3. The V gene lost 5 bases and the J gene lost 1 base, with 14 bases spanning the gap. Germline V lookup: CDR1 LNHNV, CDR2 YYDKDF (reference sequence). CDR3 in amino acids: CATSGGLGVQETQYF. CDR3 nucleotides: TGTGCCACCAGCGGGGGTTTGGGGGTCCAAGAGACCCAGTACTTC.